The T cell receptor (beta chain) described here comes from a study of cytomegalovirus exposure and HLA in healthy donors. The PCR used 60 Vbeta and 13 Jbeta primers. Produced via immunoSEQ multiplex PCR; TCRdb's table is partial and in-frame only. This sample has 150,000 to 200,000 clones, with approximately 81% found just once. This CDR3 is 18 amino acids long. Germline values: CDR1 SGDLS, CDR2 YYNGEE. The ends lost 3 bases at V and 6 bases at J; junction bases unmatched: 16. This clone has just a few counts. The antigen is unknown. General observations from the study: It was in a later analysis that TCR association rates were seen to vary by HLA locus, highest for DRB1 and lowest for HLA-C.

V usage is TRBV9 and J usage is TRBJ2-2; 8 nucleotides match TRBD1. Sequencing was performed on PBMCs. The receptor comes from a woman in her forties or fifties in good health and CMV-seronegative. The CDR3 DNA is TGTGCCAGCAGCGAAAGAGGACAGGGATTCTCCGTTTCCGGGGAGCTGTTTTTT. It is translated as CASSERGQGFSVSGELFF.